The 2 T cell receptor beta chains in this list originate from one sample, sequenced in a study of post-analysis software for immune sequencing data (dated by TCRdb to between 2014 and 2017). Study-level results and caveats: Patients showed significantly higher frequencies than controls for about 5 TRBV segments, among them TRBV5-6, TRBV5-1 and TRBV20-1.

Their cognate antigens are unknown. The library came from PCR. TCRdb names Illumina HiSeq 2500 as the instrument used. Unique molecular identifiers were incorporated into TCR beta cDNA libraries to reduce PCR and sequencing biases. TCRdb reworked the public reads: Q25 trimming with fastp, MiXCR clone assembly, productive beta chains retained. When rows share a CDR3 protein, they turn into one entry using the most common DNA and genes. Within this sample are about 770,000 distinct CDR3 sequences, with roughly 46% of them counted one time only. The ten largest make up 4.9% of the sample. Sequenced input: blood. These receptors all stem from a girl aged 10 to 17 with multiple sclerosis.

The V and J genes are TRBV7-2 and TRBJ2-1; 7 nucleotides match TRBD2. Germline-derived CDR1 and CDR2 are SGHTA and FQGNSA. This CDR3 has 14 amino acids. The ends lost 6 bases at V and 8 bases at J; junction bases unmatched: 10. The CDR3 protein is CASSTAGIIYEQFF. The CDR3 bases are TGTGCCAGCAGTACAGCGGGAATAATCTATGAGCAGTTCTTC.

This clonotype occurred a few times. The V gene is TRBV29-1, the J gene TRBJ1-1, with D uncertain. From germline, CDR1 is SQVTM and CDR2 ANQGSEA. The CDR3 consists of 11 residues. Between the trimmed V and J ends, which lost 4 bases and 3 bases, there was a span of 6 bases. Written as DNA, the CDR3 is TGCAGCGTTGGGACGTACACTGAAGCTTTCTTT. Translated: CSVGTYTEAFF.